Below, 9 T cell receptor beta chains from the same sample are listed, as sequenced in a study of cytomegalovirus exposure and HLA in healthy donors. PCR used 60 Vbeta primers and 13 Jbeta primers. Method: immunoSEQ multiplex PCR; TCRdb's copy keeps in-frame clones and lacks some. The table has about 32,000 clones, approximately 80% seen once. The sequencing input was PBMCs. Receptor source: a woman in her late teens or twenties in good health and CMV-seronegative.

This chain joins TRBV27 and TRBJ2-1; D unclear. Trimming shortened V by 6 bases and J by 8 bases, and 14 bases separated the two germline ends. This CDR3 comprises 13 residues. The germline gives CDR1 MNHEY, CDR2 SMNVEV (reference sequence). The CDR3 coding sequence is TGTGCCAGCAGAATCCCCGAGGTCGATGAGCAGTTCTTC. It yields the protein CASRIPEVDEQFF.

This clone was recorded once. Sequence at one end of the junction differs from germline and may be a read error. The rearrangement uses TRBV29-1 and TRBJ1-2; D is ambiguous. CDR3 length equals 14 residues. Germline lookup yields CDR1 SQVTM and CDR2 ANQGSEA. CDR3 coding DNA: TGCAGCGTTGAAGCGGTAGAGGGCCTCTATGGCTACCCCTTC. It yields the protein CSVEAVEGLYGYPF.

J is TRBJ2-1 and V is TRBV7-9; the match to TRBD1 covers 7 bases. J gave up 1 base and V 1 base, and 4 bases lay outside the gene matches. There are 16 residues in the CDR3. Germline-derived CDR1 and CDR2 are SEHNR and FQNEAQ (reference sequence). This CDR3 is CASSLDRGRSYNEQFF. In nucleotides, the CDR3 is TGTGCCAGCAGCTTAGACAGGGGTAGGTCCTACAATGAGCAGTTCTTC.

The rearrangement joins TRBV2 to TRBJ1-1; 12 bases agree with TRBD1. CDR3 size: 14 residues. The germline V gene encodes CDR1 SNHLY and CDR2 FYNNEI. V gave up 7 bases and J gave up 6 bases; unmatched junction bases: 6. The CDR3 region is CASKEGTGGPEAFF. Written as DNA, the CDR3 is TGTGCCAGCAAGGAGGGGACAGGGGGCCCTGAAGCTTTCTTT.

About this clone itself: At one end, the junction sequence differs from germline, possibly due to a read error. The chain is built from TRBV7-9 and TRBJ1-2; TRBD1 matches 8 bases. Germline V CDR1 and CDR2: SEHNR, FQNEAQ (reference sequence). CDR3 size: 15 residues. CDR3 bases: TGTGCCAGCCGCGAACGAGGGACAGGACGGGGCGGCTACCCCTTC. It specifies CASRERGTGRGGYPF.

This chain joins TRBV11-2 and TRBJ2-5, with unresolved D. The CDR3 is 14 amino acids. Germline V gene data show CDR1 as SGHAT and CDR2 as FQNNGV. The V and J ends lost 1 base and 5 bases respectively, with 11 bases between them. The CDR3 here is CASSLVLPWETQYF. In nucleotides, the CDR3 is TGTGCCAGCAGCTTAGTACTCCCTTGGGAGACCCAGTACTTC.

The chain links TRBV7-9 to TRBJ1-3, with 7 bases lining up with TRBD1. Germline CDR1 reads SEHNR; CDR2 reads FQNEAQ (reference sequence). Unmatched junction bases numbered 9, after V lost 7 bases and J lost 0 bases. The CDR3 sequence is 16 residues long. The CDR3 DNA follows: TGTGCCAGCACCTTCCGGGACAGCATCTCTGGAAACACCATATATTTT. This sequence encodes CASTFRDSISGNTIYF.

CDR3 amino acids: CASSYGTSGSDEQYF. CDR3 sequence (DNA): TGTGCCAGCAGTTACGGGACTAGCGGGAGCGACGAGCAGTACTTC. The V and J genes are TRBV6-5 and TRBJ2-7; 14 bases are a match to TRBD2. Germline lookup yields CDR1 MNHEY and CDR2 SVGAGI. V was clipped by 2 bases and J by 5 bases; unmatched bases: 2. The CDR3 extends over 15 amino acids.

The chain carries TRBV28 and TRBJ2-7; D may be TRBD1 (7 bases). The V gene lost 3 bases and the J gene lost 0 bases, with 9 bases spanning the gap. This CDR3 has 14 residues. CDR1 is MDHEN and CDR2 is SYDVKM in the germline V gene. The DNA for the CDR3 is TGTGCCAGCAGTTTCAGGGGGGACTCCTACGAGCAGTACTTC. Translated, it gives CASSFRGDSYEQYF. Using reference TRBV28 and TRBJ2-7 for the parts outside the CDR3, the full variable domain is DVKVTQSSRYLVKRTGEKVFLECVQDMDHENMFWYRQDPGLGLRLIYFSYDVKMKEKGDIPEGYSVSREKKERFSLILESASTNQTSMYLCASSFRGDSYEQYFGPGTRLTVT.